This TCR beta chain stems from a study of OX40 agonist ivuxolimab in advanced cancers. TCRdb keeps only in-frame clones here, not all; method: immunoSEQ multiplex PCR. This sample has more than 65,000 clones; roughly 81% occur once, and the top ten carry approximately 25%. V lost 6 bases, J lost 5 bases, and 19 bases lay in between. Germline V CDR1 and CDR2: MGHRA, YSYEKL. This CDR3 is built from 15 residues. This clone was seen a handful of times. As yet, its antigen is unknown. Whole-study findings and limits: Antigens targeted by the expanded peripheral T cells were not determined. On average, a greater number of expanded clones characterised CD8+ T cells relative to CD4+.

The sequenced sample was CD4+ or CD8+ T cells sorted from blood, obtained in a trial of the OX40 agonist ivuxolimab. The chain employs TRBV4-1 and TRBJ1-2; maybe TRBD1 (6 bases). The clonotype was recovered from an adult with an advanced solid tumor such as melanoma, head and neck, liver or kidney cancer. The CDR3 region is CASSPGQMTRYGYTF. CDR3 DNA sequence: TGCGCCAGCAGTCCCGGACAGATGACTCGGTATGGCTACACCTTC.